Reported below is one T cell receptor beta chain. Its specificity is not known. The data are from a study of tumor and adjacent non-tumor tissue in lung cancer. This sample's RNA came from whole unsorted tissue. Between August and November 2014, newly diagnosed, chemotherapy-naive lung cancer patients underwent thoracic surgery in China. Overall study findings and caveats: Tumor repertoires had a smaller top 100 clone share than normal lung.

A modified ARM-PCR protocol with three rounds of nested PCR amplified TCRbeta. TCRdb reprocessed the multiplex PCR reads via MiXCR and lists one record per CDR3 protein. Among under 95,000 distinct CDR3 sequences listed, around three fifths were seen once. The clonotype was recovered from a man in his 70s with non-small cell lung cancer. Sequencing was carried out using lung tumor tissue.

This CDR3 reads CVSQRGGTFYGYTF. DNA of the CDR3: TGTGTCTCCCAACGCGGGGGCACCTTCTATGGCTACACCTTC. The chain has TRBV6-1 and TRBJ1-2; D perhaps matches TRBD1 (6 bases). CDR1 MNHNS and CDR2 SASEGT come from the germline V gene. This CDR3 comprises 14 residues.